The 27 T cell receptor beta chains presented below share a single source sample, sequenced in a study of shared clonotypes between healthy human individuals. TCRdb keeps only in-frame clones here, not all; method: immunoSEQ multiplex PCR. The data show some 500,000 clones, about 96% seen once. The sequenced sample consisted of naive CD4+ T cells sorted from blood. Documented subset: CD45RA+ positively selected. Source of these receptors: a woman aged 25-40 years in good health.

The gene calls are TRBV2 and TRBJ1-2, with unresolved D. The CDR3 is made up of 12 amino acids. In germline, CDR1 is SNHLY, CDR2 FYNNEI. V lost 7 bases and J 6 bases, leaving 12 bases between the germline ends. The CDR3 DNA sequence: TGTGCCAGCACGCAGTATGTTAATGGCTACACCTTC. Its protein is CASTQYVNGYTF.

The chain links TRBV6-1 to TRBJ1-5; perhaps TRBD1 as D (5 bases). V lost 7 bases, J lost 2 bases, and 15 bases lay in between. CDR1 MNHNS and CDR2 SASEGT come from the germline V gene. CDR3 length: 15 residues. The CDR3 DNA reads as TGTGCCAGCACAAGAGGGGCGACCGGCAATCAGCCCCAGCATTTT. Residues: CASTRGATGNQPQHF.

The genes are TRBV27 and TRBJ2-1; D possibly corresponds to TRBD2 (5 bases). CDR1 MNHEY and CDR2 SMNVEV come from the germline V gene (reference sequence). The CDR3 has 15 residues. Trimming removed 6 bases from V and 7 bases from J, with 19 bases in between. CDR3: CASSLGLPIVNEQFF. CDR3 DNA: TGTGCCAGCAGCCTAGGACTCCCCATAGTGAATGAGCAGTTCTTC.

The chain employs TRBV28 and TRBJ2-4; TRBD2 agrees at 11 bases. The CDR3 is made up of 18 amino acids. Germline V CDR1 and CDR2: MDHEN, SYDVKM. Unmatched junction bases numbered 14, after V lost 4 bases and J lost 6 bases. CDR3 sequence reads: CASSWSVGSSGRINIQYF. CDR3 DNA: TGTGCCAGCAGTTGGTCTGTGGGGTCTAGCGGGAGGATAAACATTCAGTACTTC.

The chain couples TRBV28 to TRBJ1-3, with a possible D match to TRBD1 (5 bases). The CDR3 has 14 residues. The V end lost 5 bases, the J end lost 5 bases, and 13 bases lay between the germline ends. CDR1 and CDR2 from the germline V gene are MDHEN and SYDVKM. In DNA form, the CDR3 reads TGTGCCAGCAGTCCGACAGATATTAGAAACACCATATATTTT. Its translation: CASSPTDIRNTIYF. The whole variable domain, filled in from reference TRBV28 and TRBJ1-3, reads DVKVTQSSRYLVKRTGEKVFLECVQDMDHENMFWYRQDPGLGLRLIYFSYDVKMKEKGDIPEGYSVSREKKERFSLILESASTNQTSMYLCASSPTDIRNTIYFGEGSWLTVV.

J is TRBJ1-6 and V is TRBV28, with 8 bases matching TRBD1. In germline, CDR1 is MDHEN, CDR2 SYDVKM. The CDR3 is made up of 16 amino acids. J was trimmed by 3 bases and V by 4 bases; bases with no gene match: 5. DNA for the CDR3: TGTGCCAGCAGTTCAGGACAGGGCCTCTATAATTCACCCCTCCACTTT. This gives the protein CASSSGQGLYNSPLHF.

V usage is TRBV10-1 and J usage is TRBJ2-1, with 13 nucleotides matching TRBD2. The CDR3 contains 17 residues. Trimming removed 10 bases from V and 0 bases from J; junction bases left unmatched: 9. Germline CDR1 WNHNN, CDR2 SYGVQD (reference sequence). The CDR3 is CATSTSGRMNSYNEQFF. CDR3 sequence (DNA): TGCGCCACCTCGACTAGCGGGAGGATGAACTCCTACAATGAGCAGTTCTTC.

This sequence joins TRBV28 and TRBJ1-1; D unresolved. The CDR3 is 11 amino acids. Trimming cost V 8 bases and J 1 base, with 5 bases left between them. Germline V gives CDR1 MDHEN, CDR2 SYDVKM. The DNA of the CDR3 is TGTGCCAGCGAGGGGAACACTGAAGCTTTCTTT. It translates to CASEGNTEAFF.

The rearrangement joins TRBV27 to TRBJ1-1; maybe TRBD1 (6 bases). Germline V lookup: CDR1 MNHEY, CDR2 SMNVEV (reference sequence). The CDR3 sequence is 16 residues long. Trimming took 3 bases from V and 3 from J, leaving 17 bases between them. The CDR3 DNA follows: TGTGCCAGCAGTTTGTCGACAGGTTCCGGGGACACTGAAGCTTTCTTT. It encodes CASSLSTGSGDTEAFF.

This clone has only one observation. The chain couples TRBV5-1 to TRBJ2-7; 8 bases are a match to TRBD1. With 4 bases clipped from V and 5 bases from J, the junction kept 11 bases outside the gene matches. Germline V gene data show CDR1 as SGHRS and CDR2 as YFSETQ. There are 15 residues in the CDR3. The CDR3 here is CASSRPGGASDEQYF. The DNA of the CDR3 is TGCGCCAGCAGCCGGCCAGGGGGCGCGAGCGACGAGCAGTACTTC.

The rearrangement joins TRBV18 to TRBJ1-1, with D hard to call. Trimming stripped 2 bases from V and 3 bases from J, with 7 bases between. The length of the CDR3 is 13 residues. Germline CDR1 and CDR2: KGHSH and LQKENI. The DNA of the CDR3 is TGTGCCAGCTCACCATTTGGTGACACTGAAGCTTTCTTT. Its protein is CASSPFGDTEAFF.

This sequence joins TRBV28 and TRBJ2-2; D remains ambiguous. The CDR3 extends over 17 amino acids. Trimming removed 6 bases at V and 5 bases at J, with 22 bases between. Germline V gene sequence: CDR1 MDHEN, CDR2 SYDVKM. For the CDR3, the DNA is TGTGCCAGCAGCGTTGGTGGCCTAGGTATCGCGACCGGGGAGCTGTTTTTT. It encodes CASSVGGLGIATGELFF.

The rearrangement uses TRBV18 and TRBJ2-7; D gene unclear. This CDR3 is 14 amino acids long. Deletions cut 4 bases from V and 5 bases from J, with 15 bases between. CDR1 is KGHSH and CDR2 is LQKENI in the germline V gene. CDR3 nucleotide sequence: TGTGCCAGCTCACTCTCTTCGGGTCGGGACGAGCAGTACTTC. Translation: CASSLSSGRDEQYF.

The chain combines TRBV30 with TRBJ2-7; D unresolved. From germline, CDR1 is GTSNPN and CDR2 SVGIG (reference sequence). This CDR3 has 12 residues. Trimming removed 1 base from V and 2 bases from J, with 6 bases in between. Here the CDR3 DNA reads TGTGCCTGGAGTGCAGGCGCCTACGAGCAGTACTTC. Its protein product is CAWSAGAYEQYF.

The chain has TRBV6-1 and TRBJ2-3; D perhaps matches TRBD2 (5 bases). V was pared by 6 bases and J by 6 bases, with 19 bases between. There are 15 residues in the CDR3. Germline assignment: CDR1 MNHNS and CDR2 SASEGT. CDR3 protein: CASRTHGGGRDTQYF. In DNA form, the CDR3 reads TGTGCCAGCAGGACCCACGGAGGAGGTCGGGATACGCAGTATTTT.

This rearrangement joins TRBV29-1 to TRBJ1-3, with D unresolved. This CDR3 spans 13 amino acids. V lost 7 bases and J lost 2, with 12 bases in between. CDR1 and CDR2 (germline): SQVTM, ANQGSEA. The chain's CDR3 is CSAARGPGNTIYF. CDR3 in DNA: TGCAGCGCAGCCCGCGGCCCTGGAAACACCATATATTTT. Complete variable domain (other parts from reference TRBV29-1 and TRBJ1-3): SAVISQKPSRDICQRGTSLTIQCQVDSQVTMMFWYRQQPGQSLTLIATANQGSEATYESGFVIDKFPISRPNLTFSTLTVSNMSPEDSSIYLCSAARGPGNTIYFGEGSWLTVV.

The chain carries TRBV5-1 and TRBJ2-2; 7 bases align to TRBD2. Trimming removed 1 base from V and 6 bases from J; junction bases left unmatched: 6. Germline values: CDR1 SGHRS, CDR2 YFSETQ. This CDR3 spans 15 amino acids. Here the CDR3 reads CASSLSGLEAGELFF. CDR3 DNA sequence: TGCGCCAGCAGCTTGAGTGGACTAGAGGCCGGGGAGCTGTTTTTT. Variable domain in full (rest from reference TRBV5-1 and TRBJ2-2): KAGVTQTPRYLIKTRGQQVTLSCSPISGHRSVSWYQQTPGQGLQFLFEYFSETQRNKGNFPGRFSGRQFSNSRSEMNVSTLELGDSALYLCASSLSGLEAGELFFGEGSRLTVL.

The chain is built from TRBV5-1 and TRBJ2-4, with unresolved D. CDR1 SGHRS and CDR2 YFSETQ come from the germline V gene. The ends were cut back, 1 base at V and 0 bases at J, with 17 bases in the middle. The CDR3 is 18 amino acids. The CDR3 reads CASSLLFSEVGAKNIQYF. CDR3 bases: TGCGCCAGCAGCTTGCTCTTTTCTGAGGTGGGAGCCAAAAACATTCAGTACTTC.

Written as DNA, the CDR3 is TGTGCCAGCAGTCCAACAGGGCACTATGGCTACACCTTC. Amino acids: CASSPTGHYGYTF. The V gene is TRBV28, the J gene TRBJ1-2, with D possibly matching TRBD1 (6 bases). Per the germline V gene, CDR1 is MDHEN and CDR2 is SYDVKM. The CDR3 runs 13 residues. Trimming took 5 bases from V and 3 from J, leaving 10 bases between them.

This chain connects TRBV18 to TRBJ1-2; D not resolved. V shed 0 bases and J shed 8 bases, with 13 bases lying between them. The CDR3 sequence is 14 residues long. CDR1 is KGHSH, CDR2 LQKENI, per germline. CDR3 DNA: TGTGCCAGCTCACCACCGCAGGTTTTAAACGGCTACACCTTC. Translated: CASSPPQVLNGYTF.

V and J are TRBV7-9 and TRBJ2-5; 8 positions match TRBD1. With 5 bases clipped from V and 7 bases from J, the junction kept 12 bases outside the gene matches. The germline V gene has CDR1 SEHNR and CDR2 FQNEAQ (reference sequence). The CDR3 covers 15 residues. The chain's CDR3 is CASSLTPEQGGTQYF. The CDR3 DNA sequence: TGTGCCAGCAGCCTCACCCCGGAACAGGGGGGGACCCAGTACTTC. The full variable domain, its missing parts supplied by reference TRBV7-9 and TRBJ2-5, is DTGVSQNPRHKITKRGQNVTFRCDPISEHNRLYWYRQTLGQGPEFLTYFQNEAQLEKSRLLSDRFSAERPKGSFSTLEIQRTEQGDSAMYLCASSLTPEQGGTQYFGPGTRLLVL.

The chain couples TRBV19 to TRBJ2-1; D gene unclear. This CDR3 spans 14 amino acids. V was pared by 4 bases and J by 0 bases, with 7 bases between. Germline V gene sequence: CDR1 LNHDA, CDR2 SQIVND (reference sequence). CDR3 bases: TGTGCCAGTAGTAGCGGAAGCTCCTACAATGAGCAGTTCTTC. It codes for CASSSGSSYNEQFF.

The DNA of the CDR3 is TGTGCCAGCACAAAGGGACAGACCCCTGCCGATGCGCAGTATTTT. Translated: CASTKGQTPADAQYF. The chain employs TRBV6-5 and TRBJ2-3, with 7 bases fitting TRBD1. V shed 7 bases, J shed 10 bases, and the junction held 17 bases outside the gene matches. The CDR3 is made up of 15 amino acids. Looked up from germline, CDR1 is MNHEY and CDR2 is SVGAGI.

V usage is TRBV28 and J usage is TRBJ1-2, with D possibly being TRBD1 (6 bases). V was shortened by 5 bases and J by 2 bases, with 18 bases between the two germline ends. CDR3 length: 16 residues. The V gene's germline CDR1 is MDHEN and CDR2 SYDVKM. The CDR3 nucleotides read TGTGCCAGCAGTAATATTCAGGGGACAAGAAACTATGGCTACACCTTC. Protein sequence: CASSNIQGTRNYGYTF.

V is TRBV5-1 and J is TRBJ1-1; the D gene is possibly TRBD1 (5 bases). CDR1 is SGHRS and CDR2 is YFSETQ in the germline V gene. This CDR3 spans 14 amino acids. The ends were cut back, 4 bases at V and 6 bases at J, with 16 bases in the middle. Written as DNA, the CDR3 is TGCGCCAGCAGCCCCGATGGGAGGGGCGCTGAAGCTTTCTTT. Protein product: CASSPDGRGAEAFF.

The rearrangement uses TRBV5-1 and TRBJ1-5; possibly TRBD1 for D (5 bases). This CDR3 is 16 amino acids long. Germline CDR1 is SGHRS and CDR2 is YFSETQ. The germline V and J ends were trimmed by 1 base and 0 bases, with 11 bases remaining between them. The DNA for the CDR3 is TGCGCCAGCAGCTTGTCGGGCAGGGATAGCAATCAGCCCCAGCATTTT. Protein: CASSLSGRDSNQPQHF.

In nucleotides, the CDR3 is TGTGCCAGCAGCGACAGGCAGGGGGACCCCCGGGGTGAGCAGTTCTTC. This sequence encodes CASSDRQGDPRGEQFF. The V and J genes are TRBV9 and TRBJ2-1, with 7 bases fitting TRBD1. CDR3 length: 16 amino acids. With V trimmed by 3 bases and J by 9 bases, 15 bases remained unmatched. The germline V gene has CDR1 SGDLS and CDR2 YYNGEE.